This TCR beta chain came from a study of cytomegalovirus exposure and HLA in healthy donors (dated by TCRdb to the late 2010s). For the study in its entirety: An earlier analysis of 587 of the donors reported about 290 Gb of sequence data and around 120 million unique TCR beta sequences from some 180 million T cells. High-throughput TCR immunosequencing, statistical association of individual TCRs with disease status, and machine learning were combined to predict cytomegalovirus infection status. The genetic ancestry cluster associated with self-reported Caucasian donors included 81% of the approximately 400 genotyped donors. An earlier analysis of several hundred of the donors applied high-throughput TCR beta sequencing to assess whether each TCR beta V gene segment acted as functional or pseudogenic. The number of typed donors differed by locus: about 620-640 for A, B, C, DRB1 and DQB1; 522 for DQA1; approximately 610 for DPA1; and some 450 for DPB1. Among under 450 genotyped donors of the cohort, an average of approximately 240,000 unique TCR beta nucleotide sequences were sequenced per donor, roughly a sixth of them non-productive. HLA typing covered class I and class II loci at four-digit resolution. Donor age, sex, ethnicity and CMV serostatus were compiled alongside the repertoire data. Roughly five DR-DQ haplotypes were handled as single units for association and clustering, since linkage in the cohort was strong. Rather than drawing on any new phenotypic data, the later analysis identified candidate immune exposures from TCR beta sequences and the way those sequences occurred across donors. Every repertoire in the discovery cohort had been generated on one and the same sequencing platform. Using immunosequencing, the study profiled T cell repertoires from around 680 subjects and related those repertoires to cytomegalovirus serostatus. An early release covering around 630 HLA-typed donors comprised 250 to 350 gigabases of sequencing data and roughly 86 million unique TCR sequences. In a later analysis, previously published TCR beta repertoires from hundreds of donors were re-analyzed and high-resolution HLA genotyping was added so that TCR occurrence patterns could be studied. Along with the approximately 620-subject first cohort, a separate validation cohort of around 110 different subjects was used. The study aimed to test whether signatures of past pathogen exposure could be identified by cataloging public T cell receptors. A later genetic analysis took genome-wide SNP genotypes for about three fifths of the 666 donors and used that subset as a discovery cohort.

In total, roughly 670 healthy bone marrow donors made up the cohort. At the time of sampling, every cohort member was nominally healthy, though immune exposures that went unrecorded were likely present. The donor tested CMV seronegative and was one of the 352 seronegative cohort members. Every donor gave a peripheral blood sample, and the peripheral blood mononuclear cells from that sample were used for TCR beta sequencing. Genomic DNA extraction from the blood cell samples was performed with the Qiagen DNeasy Blood Extraction Kit. Notes on this clone: Its recognized antigen is unknown.

Library prep was done by the immunoSEQ multiplex PCR assay. For the multiplex PCR, a mixture combining 60 forward primers for TCR Vbeta segments and 13 reverse primers for TCR Jbeta segments was used. The CDR3 region of rearranged TCR beta genes was amplified from genomic DNA by a multiplex PCR assay. On the Illumina HiSeq System, the amplified TCR beta libraries were sequenced as 87-base-pair reads. In the authors' own workflow: A later analysis counted about 80 million unique TCR beta chains across the 550 to 700 repertoires, and 9.5 million to 11 million of these chains were shared by at least two donors. A nearest-neighbor algorithm error-corrected the raw reads and collapsed the reads into unique sequences, merging closely related sequences to remove PCR and sequencing errors. To assign V, D and J gene segments, CDR3 sequences were aligned to IMGT reference sequences. Each retained sequence needed at least a six-nucleotide match to both a V gene segment and a J gene segment. Rearrangements were called productive when the CDR3 lacked stop codons and stayed in frame with V and J; all others were non-productive. Following IMGT convention, CDR3 was defined as the stretch from the second conserved V-encoded cysteine up to the conserved J-encoded phenylalanine. The earlier analysis of approximately 590 of the donors excluded any sequence lacking an unambiguous match to a single V gene segment. An earlier analysis of a few hundred of the donors called V segments functional above 56.7% productive rearrangements and segregating when the between-donor standard deviation exceeded 5%. A statistical classification framework was developed to diagnose cytomegalovirus status using the catalog of TCR beta chain sequences. In a later analysis, TCR nucleotide sequences were compared against IMGT/GENE-DB human TR gene sequences so that V and J genes could be assigned. The TCRdist pipeline was used in a later analysis to assign CDR3 sequences and most-parsimonious VDJ recombination scenarios. In a later analysis, each TCR beta chain was defined by its CDR3 amino acid sequence together with its V-gene family, and reads without a unique V-gene family were excluded. In a later analysis, around 650 highly shared, low-generation-probability nucleotide sequences were removed to address suspected cross-contamination and a sequencing artifact. A later analysis calculated a clonal expansion index for each public chain from normalized within-repertoire ranks of inferred template counts. In a later analysis, generation probabilities were computed with a VDJ recombination model fitted to out-of-frame rearrangements, and the resulting probabilities were checked against IGoR. In a later analysis, hypergeometric tests were used to score TCR-TCR, TCR-HLA and TCR-CMV co-occurrence, with a repertoire-size bias correction applied to TCR pairs. To estimate false discovery rates, a later analysis permuted the HLA or CMV assignments 20 times. In a later analysis, co-occurring TCRs were grouped with DBSCAN, and TCRdist sequence similarity was added when clustering was performed within HLA-allele-positive subsets. Repertoires with fewer than 30,000 or more than 120,000 public chains, plus five repertoires with anomalous nucleotide sharing, were excluded from co-occurrence clustering. TCRdb took this table from immuneACCESS and kept in-frame rearrangements with V and J called. Such tables lack part of the clones; where checked against another copy, unresolved V genes explain under half of the gap, and the rest is unexplained. V, J and clone size are taken as reported in that table, and D and trimming were inferred from the DNA itself. The table kept for this sample lists 130,000 to 150,000 clones. 0.85% to 1% of the sample rests with the top ten.

The full study reports these points: In a later analysis, most CMV-associated TCR beta chains were found to appear HLA-restricted, with HLA associations seemingly driven largely by CMV exposure. A cluster of highly shared sequence variants was judged likely to be a technical artifact of the sequencing pipeline. In the study, about 150 TCR beta chains were listed as associated with cytomegalovirus. The classifier was reported to diagnose cytomegalovirus status with high specificity and sensitivity in both the original and validation cohorts. In a later genetic analysis, fewer N-insertions in productive TCRs were reported among donors in an Asian-associated ancestry cluster than the roughly 700-donor mean. The presence/absence analyses assumed that sequencing depth was roughly uniform across donors, and that assumption may not be true. A later analysis associated 15,000 to 20,000 TCR beta sequences with specific HLA alleles at a false discovery rate of 0.05. HLA typing was unavailable for some donors at each locus, so association tests used only the typed subset. A later genetic analysis associated a missense DCLRE1C variant with V-gene and J-gene trimming of TCR beta chains, and an independent cohort replicated the association. This cohort had only TCR beta chains sequenced, and the lack of alpha or paired-chain data limited which features could be detected. Linkage disequilibrium might explain the correlated functional status among segregating V segments, but an unknown experimental factor could not be excluded. A later analysis reported that several top co-occurrence clusters appeared linked to parvovirus B19, influenza, CMV and Epstein-Barr virus. Across donors, most TCR sequences were observed very rarely, whereas some public TCRs were present in many individuals. In a later analysis, TCR association rates were found to vary across HLA loci, with the most associated TCRs seen for DRB1 alleles and the fewest for HLA-C alleles. Because the 87-base-pair reads could not distinguish some IMGT-functional V segments, including TRBV6-2 and TRBV6-3, those segments were excluded. Broadly in line with IMGT annotations, most TCR beta V segments showed up in productive rearrangements about 90% or about 30% of the time in an earlier analysis of several hundred of the donors. Compared with equally common non-associated chains, HLA-associated TCR beta chains in a later analysis were more clonally expanded and had lower generation probabilities. In vitro tests confirmed that three of the cytomegalovirus-associated TCR beta chains recognize cytomegalovirus antigens. CMV serostatus was the only immune exposure information available for the cohort. A further reported finding was that TCR beta sequences accurately predicted the HLA-A and HLA-B alleles for most subjects in the first cohort. The authors suggested that the approach could potentially be generalized to other disease states and immunological phenotypes. The earlier analysis of almost 600 of the donors excluded some 16 rarely observed V segments, including chromosome 9 orphons, because counts were too low. Assigning TCR associations to individual alleles was difficult when HLA alleles, especially DR and DQ, strongly co-occurred.

Spanning cysteine to phenylalanine, the CDR3 consists of 17 amino acids. The read is trimmed to its CDR3 DNA, 51 bases read in frame from base 1. The germline V gene specifies LGHNA as CDR1 and YNFKEQ as CDR2. Trimming accounts for 0 bases at V and 6 bases at J, while the number of junction bases matched to no gene is 13. The specimen was PBMCs. This TCR was recovered from a male donor in good health and CMV-seronegative. The rearranged chain carries TRBV4-2 and TRBJ1-1, with 7 middle bases fitting TRBD1. The CDR3 is CASSQEGQSPLGAEAFF. The bases read TGTGCCAGCAGCCAAGAGGGACAGAGCCCCTTAGGCGCTGAAGCTTTCTTT.